The 32 T cell receptor beta chains below all came from one sample that was sequenced in a study of blood T cells in healthy people across ages. With a J-beta primer mix and a sample-barcoded 5' primer, a second PCR ran roughly 7 to 11 cycles. MiXCR, run by TCRdb on the 5' RACE reads, gives a single entry per CDR3 protein. The data show over a million distinct CDR3 sequences, about 40% seen once. The sequenced material came from blood. Receptors originate from a young woman in good health.

This chain uses TRBV18 with TRBJ2-1; D unclear. CDR1 and CDR2 from the germline V gene are KGHSH and LQKENI. The V and J ends lost 1 base and 5 bases respectively, with 18 bases between them. The CDR3 covers 17 residues. The CDR3 DNA reads TGTGCCAGCTCACCACTGTTCGGCCCCTCTTATGACAATGAGCAGTTCTTC. This gives the protein CASSPLFGPSYDNEQFF.

The gene calls are TRBV20-1 and TRBJ2-3; D is undetermined. This CDR3 comprises 15 residues. Germline-derived CDR1 and CDR2 are DFQATT and SNEGSKA (reference sequence). Trimming removed 7 bases from V and 4 bases from J, with 21 bases in between. CDR3 sequence (DNA): TGCAGTGGCAGAGATCCTTTCCCCAAGGCAGATACGCAGTATTTT. Protein: CSGRDPFPKADTQYF.

The chain combines TRBV5-1 with TRBJ1-2; perhaps TRBD1 as D (6 bases). V lost 3 bases, J lost 6 bases, and 15 bases lay in between. This CDR3 has 14 amino acids. Germline loops: CDR1 SGHRS, CDR2 YFSETQ. The CDR3 protein is CASSSHREVNGYTF. The CDR3 DNA follows: TGCGCCAGCAGCTCACACAGGGAGGTAAATGGCTACACCTTC.

The chain recombines TRBV4-1 with TRBJ1-6, with 9 bases matching TRBD1. V was pared by 4 bases and J by 7 bases, with 5 bases of the junction left unmatched. This CDR3 has 15 amino acids. The germline gives CDR1 MGHRA, CDR2 YSYEKL. CDR3 sequence: CASSLGTGWNSPLHF. In DNA form, the CDR3 reads TGCGCCAGCAGCCTAGGGACAGGGTGGAATTCACCCCTCCACTTT.

Turning to this clonotype: Sequence at one end of the junction differs from germline and may be a read error. V is TRBV6-5 and J is TRBJ2-3; TRBD1 might be the D (7 bases). The CDR3 spans 11 residues. Germline assignment: CDR1 MNHEY and CDR2 SVGAGI. The DNA of the CDR3 is TGTGCCGGCAGCCAGGGGGGTACGCAGTATTTT. Amino acid sequence: CAGSQGGTQYF.

This clonotype was found once. The chain is built from TRBV29-1 and TRBJ2-5; 9 nucleotides line up with TRBD2. The CDR3 runs 14 residues. Germline assignment: CDR1 SQVTM and CDR2 ANQGSEA. V was pared by 7 bases and J by 0 bases, with 6 bases of the junction left unmatched. CDR3 coding DNA: TGCAGCGAGGCTAGCGGGGAGAACCAAGAGACCCAGTACTTC. Its translation: CSEASGENQETQYF.

This clonotype was detected a few times. The chain couples TRBV30 to TRBJ2-5, with D possibly being TRBD1 or TRBD2 (5 bases each). CDR1 is GTSNPN and CDR2 is SVGIG in the germline V gene (reference sequence). Trimming took 2 bases from V and 5 from J, leaving 9 bases between them. The CDR3 sequence is 12 residues long. This CDR3 reads CAWSSGTETQYF. In DNA form, the CDR3 reads TGTGCCTGGAGTTCAGGGACGGAGACCCAGTACTTC.

This clonotype was seen a handful of times. The V and J genes are TRBV4-2 and TRBJ1-5, with D maybe TRBD1 (5 bases). V lost 0 bases to trimming and J lost 0 bases, with 27 bases between them. This CDR3 has 22 residues. Germline-derived CDR1 and CDR2 are LGHNA and YNFKEQ. The CDR3 reads CASSQEGQPETVTLNSNQPQHF. The CDR3 DNA reads TGTGCCAGCAGCCAAGAGGGGCAACCGGAGACAGTGACTCTTAATAGCAATCAGCCCCAGCATTTT.

The chain carries TRBV20-1 and TRBJ1-2, with unresolved D. The V end was cut by 6 bases, the J end by 7 bases, with 18 bases between. The CDR3 consists of 13 residues. Germline CDR1 reads DFQATT; CDR2 reads SNEGSKA (reference sequence). The CDR3 reads CSAPETGSAGYTF. The CDR3 nucleotides read TGCAGTGCCCCCGAGACTGGGAGTGCTGGCTACACCTTC.

Of note for this clonotype: A much larger clonotype is one base distant, so this may be a read error. This chain joins TRBV10-3 and TRBJ2-3; D might be TRBD1 (5 bases). This CDR3 has 14 residues. Germline V gene data show CDR1 as ENHRY and CDR2 as SYGVKD. CDR3 in amino acids: CAIKFNQGPDAQYF. CDR3 nucleotides: TGTGCCATCAAGTTTAACCAGGGCCCAGATGCGCAGTATTTT.

This chain links TRBV30 with TRBJ2-7, with 10 nucleotides matching TRBD2. CDR3 length: 15 amino acids. V shed 0 bases, J shed 5 bases, and the junction held 7 bases outside the gene matches. Germline-derived CDR1 and CDR2 are GTSNPN and SVGIG (reference sequence). The CDR3 spells CAWSVLLAGVNEQYF. DNA for the CDR3: TGTGCCTGGAGTGTACTGCTAGCGGGAGTTAACGAGCAGTACTTC.

The CDR3 spells CASSSGTSIGNSPLHF. The CDR3 DNA follows: TGCGCCAGCAGCTCAGGGACCTCTATAGGTAATTCACCCCTCCACTTT. This chain connects TRBV5-1 to TRBJ1-6; possible D gene TRBD1, 5 bases. CDR3 length: 16 residues. The V gene lost 3 bases and the J gene lost 6 bases, with 16 bases spanning the gap. Germline-derived CDR1 and CDR2 are SGHRS and YFSETQ.

As to this clonotype: A much more abundant neighbour one base away suggests this may be a read error. J is TRBJ2-1 and V is TRBV29-1, with D unclear. This CDR3 spans 10 amino acids. V was clipped by 5 bases and J by 5 bases, with 4 bases between them. The germline gives CDR1 SQVTM, CDR2 ANQGSEA. The CDR3 nucleotides read TGCAGCGTTCTGGACAATGAGCAGTTCTTC. Its translation is CSVLDNEQFF.

This clonotype was seen a few times. The chain recombines TRBV2 with TRBJ2-1; D not resolved. Trimming cost V 8 bases and J 0 bases, with 14 bases left between them. This CDR3 is 15 amino acids long. Germline CDR1 SNHLY, CDR2 FYNNEI. The CDR3 DNA reads as TGTGCCAGCGTCAGTGGGCCGAGCTCCTACAATGAGCAGTTCTTC. It codes for CASVSGPSSYNEQFF.

This clonotype was observed a handful of times. J is TRBJ1-5 and V is TRBV12-3 or TRBV12-4, with D maybe TRBD1 (6 bases). This CDR3 has 19 residues. V was cut by 6 bases and J by 3 bases, with 27 bases left in between. CDR3 nucleotides: TGTGCCAGCAGCACGGTGCGGACAGCTGGCCCTCCGTCCAATCAGCCCCAGCATTTT. Translation: CASSTVRTAGPPSNQPQHF.

A few counts support this clonotype. The chain recombines TRBV12-3 or TRBV12-4 with TRBJ1-2; 7 positions agree with TRBD1. With V trimmed by 5 bases and J by 8 bases, 11 bases remained unmatched. This CDR3 has 14 amino acids. CDR3 DNA: TGTGCCAGCAGTACGGGACAGACCCCCTCCGGCTACACCTTC. It translates to CASSTGQTPSGYTF.

This sequence joins TRBV3-1 and TRBJ2-1; TRBD2 matches at 10 bases. The CDR3 length is 15 residues. From germline, CDR1 is LGHDT and CDR2 YNNKEL (reference sequence). With 4 bases clipped from V and 6 bases from J, the junction kept 6 bases outside the gene matches. Written as DNA, the CDR3 is TGTGCCAGCAGCCTGGGGACTAGCGAGGCCAATGAGCAGTTCTTC. As protein: CASSLGTSEANEQFF.

This clonotype has a count of ten or more. The genes are TRBV19 and TRBJ2-5; tentative D call: TRBD2 (6 bases). V gave up 9 bases and J gave up 1 base, with 9 bases separating them. The CDR3 is made up of 12 amino acids. Germline V gene sequence: CDR1 LNHDA, CDR2 SQIVND (reference sequence). CDR3: CASGTSQETQYF. The DNA of the CDR3 is TGTGCCAGCGGGACTTCCCAAGAGACCCAGTACTTC.

The gene calls are TRBV12-3 or TRBV12-4 and TRBJ2-1; no definite D call. The CDR3 covers 18 residues. V gave up 1 base and J gave up 0 bases, with 16 bases separating them. Here the CDR3 DNA reads TGTGCCAGCAGTTTAGGGTCGGGCTTTCGTAGCTCCTACAATGAGCAGTTCTTC. Its protein product is CASSLGSGFRSSYNEQFF.

This clonotype has a handful of counts. The V gene is TRBV20-1, the J gene TRBJ1-1; 9 positions agree with TRBD1. Germline values: CDR1 DFQATT, CDR2 SNEGSKA (reference sequence). Trimming cost V 6 bases and J 6 bases; bases outside gene matches: 14. The CDR3 runs to 15 residues. The CDR3 DNA reads as TGCAGTGCCCCCTCTGGGACAGGGTTTTTCGCTGAAGCTTTCTTT. Its protein product is CSAPSGTGFFAEAFF.

Only a few counts were recorded for this clonotype. The chain employs TRBV10-3 and TRBJ1-2; unclear D gene. The CDR3 is made up of 14 amino acids. From germline, CDR1 is ENHRY and CDR2 SYGVKD. The V end lost 0 bases, the J end lost 3 bases, and 8 bases lay between the germline ends. The CDR3 loop reads CAISESSVYYGYTF. CDR3 nucleotide sequence: TGTGCCATCAGTGAGTCGTCGGTTTACTATGGCTACACCTTC.

This chain uses TRBV12-3 or TRBV12-4 with TRBJ1-2, with D uncertain. The ends were cut back, 6 bases at V and 6 bases at J, with 20 bases in the middle. This CDR3 spans 15 amino acids. CDR3 region: CASSDTGRPLNGYTF. In DNA form, the CDR3 reads TGTGCCAGCAGCGATACCGGCAGGCCCCTTAATGGCTACACCTTC.

This chain links TRBV20-1 with TRBJ2-7; 8 nucleotides align to TRBD2. Trimming at V came to 6 bases and at J to 5 bases, leaving 6 bases not matched to a gene. Germline-derived CDR1 and CDR2 are DFQATT and SNEGSKA (reference sequence). CDR3 length: 12 amino acids. The CDR3 sequence is CSAAREGDEQYF. The CDR3 DNA follows: TGCAGTGCCGCCCGGGAGGGCGACGAGCAGTACTTC.

This clonotype was seen only a few times. The chain employs TRBV9 and TRBJ2-3, with D uncertain. This CDR3 has 14 residues. Germline CDR1 is SGDLS and CDR2 is YYNGEE. The V and J ends lost 0 bases and 2 bases respectively, with 7 bases between them. This chain's CDR3 is CASSVGVLTDTQYF. The CDR3 bases are TGTGCCAGCAGCGTAGGAGTCCTCACAGATACGCAGTATTTT.

This chain connects TRBV12-3 or TRBV12-4 to TRBJ1-5; 9 nucleotides line up with TRBD1. The V gene end was trimmed by 3 bases and the J gene end by 4 bases; junction bases not matched to a gene: 7. CDR3 size: 16 residues. The CDR3 is CASSLAGQGRNQPQHF. The CDR3 coding sequence is TGTGCCAGCAGTTTGGCGGGACAGGGTCGTAATCAGCCCCAGCATTTT.

Points on this clonotype: At one end, the junction sequence differs from germline, possibly due to a read error. The chain carries TRBV20-1 and TRBJ2-3; D may correspond to TRBD1 or TRBD2 (5 bases each). The CDR3 is 14 amino acids. CDR1 is DFQATT and CDR2 is SNEGSKA in the germline V gene (reference sequence). CDR3 region: CSAGGGWSTDAQYF. The CDR3 DNA follows: TGCAGTGCTGGTGGGGGATGGAGCACAGATGCGCAGTATTTT.

With respect to this clonotype: A much more abundant neighbour one base away suggests this may be a read error. V usage is TRBV29-1 and J usage is TRBJ1-5, with D perhaps TRBD1 (6 bases). The V gene's germline CDR1 is SQVTM and CDR2 ANQGSEA. V was trimmed by 1 base and J by 0 bases, leaving 22 bases between them. This CDR3 contains 19 residues. The CDR3 DNA is TGCAGCGTTGAAGGGGGGACCGGGACACCTCCGGGTAGCAATCAGCCCCAGCATTTT. This codes for CSVEGGTGTPPGSNQPQHF.

This chain links TRBV30 with TRBJ1-1; D might be TRBD1 (6 bases). V gave up 3 bases and J gave up 11 bases, with 16 bases separating them. This CDR3 region has 12 residues. Germline V lookup: CDR1 GTSNPN, CDR2 SVGIG (reference sequence). The CDR3 region is CAWSETGPRAFF. The DNA of the CDR3 is TGTGCCTGGAGCGAGACAGGCCCGCGGGCTTTCTTT.

The chain employs TRBV20-1 and TRBJ2-4; 9 nucleotides align to TRBD2. The better agreement between TRBJ2-7 and the DNA end casts doubt on the J call. This CDR3 is 15 amino acids long. Germline V lookup: CDR1 DFQATT, CDR2 SNEGSKA (reference sequence). The CDR3 DNA is TGCAGTGCTAGAGATCCTGCGGGGGGGCCCCACGAGCAGTACTTC. Amino acid sequence: CSARDPAGGPHEQYF.

This clonotype was counted only a few times. The J gene is TRBJ2-1, the V gene TRBV15, with D perhaps matching TRBD1 or TRBD2 (6 bases each). The V gene's germline CDR1 is LNHNV and CDR2 YYDKDF (reference sequence). V was shortened by 5 bases and J by 1 base, with 18 bases between the two germline ends. The CDR3 sequence is 17 residues long. The CDR3 region has the DNA TGTGCCACCAGCCCAACCCGGGGGCCACTTTCCTACAATGAGCAGTTCTTC. Its protein is CATSPTRGPLSYNEQFF.

About this clonotype itself: One junction end disagrees with the germline gene, perhaps due to a read error. Here the CDR3 DNA reads TGTACCATCGCGCTAGCGGGCACAGATACGCAGTATTTT. It translates to CTIALAGTDTQYF. The chain is built from TRBV10-3 and TRBJ2-3; 7 positions match TRBD2. Germline CDR1 reads ENHRY; CDR2 reads SYGVKD. The CDR3 contains 13 residues.

The V call is TRBV28, the J call TRBJ2-5; a possible D gene is TRBD1 (5 bases). The J call is in doubt because the DNA end fits TRBJ2-7 better. Germline assignment: CDR1 MDHEN and CDR2 SYDVKM. The CDR3 covers 13 residues. Here the CDR3 reads CASVRQGGYEQYF. Here the CDR3 DNA reads TGTGCCAGCGTTCGGCAGGGTGGTTACGAGCAGTACTTC.